A single sample gave rise to the 27 T cell receptor beta chains below, sequenced in a study of cytomegalovirus exposure and HLA in healthy donors. The PCR used 60 Vbeta and 13 Jbeta primers. Method: immunoSEQ multiplex PCR; TCRdb's copy keeps in-frame clones and lacks some. The table lists approximately 120,000 clones, about a sixth of them singletons. The sequencing sample was made of PBMCs. The source is a female donor in good health and CMV-seropositive.

The chain is built from TRBV2 and TRBJ1-5; 10 nucleotides align to TRBD1. The CDR3 length is 13 residues. Unmatched junction bases numbered 2, after V lost 7 bases and J lost 5 bases. Germline CDR1 reads SNHLY; CDR2 reads FYNNEI. The CDR3 DNA is TGTGCCAGCACGACAGGGGGCTATCAGCCCCAGCATTTT. Translated, it gives CASTTGGYQPQHF.

The chain links TRBV5-1 to TRBJ2-3, with a possible D match to TRBD2 (6 bases). The germline V gene has CDR1 SGHRS and CDR2 YFSETQ. Trimming stripped 5 bases from V and 2 bases from J, with 12 bases between. This CDR3 region has 14 residues. CDR3 loop: CASRREEYTDTQYF. DNA of the CDR3: TGCGCCAGCAGGCGGGAAGAATACACAGATACGCAGTATTTT.

This clone was counted a few times. The V gene is TRBV28, the J gene TRBJ1-1; no definite D call. Trimming left V 6 bases short and J 5 bases short, with 13 bases between. Germline V lookup: CDR1 MDHEN, CDR2 SYDVKM. The CDR3 has 13 amino acids. CDR3 in DNA: TGTGCCAGCAGCCGGGGATTTTTGACTGAAGCTTTCTTT. As protein: CASSRGFLTEAFF.

This clone was observed a handful of times. CDR3 protein: CASSPRDRGEAFF. As DNA, the CDR3 is TGTGCCAGCTCACCACGGGACAGGGGAGAAGCTTTCTTT. The V gene is TRBV18, the J gene TRBJ1-1; 10 bases are shared with TRBD1. This CDR3 region has 13 residues. Germline V lookup: CDR1 KGHSH, CDR2 LQKENI. Unmatched junction bases numbered 1, after V lost 1 base and J lost 8 bases. Variable domain in full (rest from reference TRBV18 and TRBJ1-1): NAGVMQNPRHLVRRRGQEARLRCSPMKGHSHVYWYRQLPEEGLKFMVYLQKENIIDESGMPKERFSAEFPKEGPSILRIQQVVRGDSAAYFCASSPRDRGEAFFGQGTRLTVV.

There are a few counts of this clone. This sequence joins TRBV7-6 and TRBJ1-1; TRBD1 agrees at 7 bases. The J segment lost 1 base and the V segment lost 3 bases, leaving 8 bases of the junction unmatched. This CDR3 is 16 amino acids long. Per the germline V gene, CDR1 is SGHVS and CDR2 is FNYEAQ. The CDR3 nucleotides are TGTGCCAGCAGCTTGGCGACAGGGATGGCGAACACTGAAGCTTTCTTT. Protein: CASSLATGMANTEAFF.

As DNA, the CDR3 is TGTGCCAGCGCCCGGACTAGCGGATCCTACGAGCAGTACTTC. Protein product: CASARTSGSYEQYF. V is TRBV28 and J is TRBJ2-7; TRBD2 agrees at 10 bases. The CDR3 is 14 amino acids. Germline assignment: CDR1 MDHEN and CDR2 SYDVKM. V was clipped by 8 bases and J by 1 base; unmatched bases: 5.

This clone was detected a few times. The gene calls are TRBV5-1 and TRBJ1-1; possible D gene TRBD1, 6 bases. The V gene's germline CDR1 is SGHRS and CDR2 YFSETQ. V shed 2 bases and J shed 1 base, with 9 bases lying between them. The CDR3 extends over 14 amino acids. CDR3 sequence (DNA): TGCGCCAGCAGCTTTCGGGGGGCGAACACTGAAGCTTTCTTT. Translation: CASSFRGANTEAFF.

The chain couples TRBV4-2 to TRBJ1-2, with TRBD1 as a possible D gene (5 bases). The CDR3 is made up of 16 amino acids. V lost 0 bases to trimming and J lost 8 bases, with 19 bases between them. From germline, CDR1 is LGHNA and CDR2 YNFKEQ. CDR3 DNA sequence: TGTGCCAGCAGCCAAGAGGAAGGCGGGGGGTTCGGGGGCTACACCTTC. As protein: CASSQEEGGGFGGYTF.

V usage is TRBV19 and J usage is TRBJ1-1, with 9 positions matching TRBD1. The CDR3 totals 17 residues. J gave up 6 bases and V 3 bases, and 14 bases lay outside the gene matches. Germline CDR1 reads LNHDA; CDR2 reads SQIVND (reference sequence). CDR3 nucleotide sequence: TGTGCCAGTAGTATTCACGGGACAGGGCTTGTATACGCTGAAGCTTTCTTT. Protein product: CASSIHGTGLVYAEAFF.

CDR3 DNA: TGTGCCAGCAGCCAAGACGGCCTTGGGGGGGGCAATCAGCCCCAGCATTTT. It encodes CASSQDGLGGGNQPQHF. V is TRBV4-2 and J is TRBJ1-5, with D possibly matching TRBD1 (5 bases). The germline gives CDR1 LGHNA, CDR2 YNFKEQ. V lost 0 bases and J lost 2, with 14 bases in between. The CDR3 spans 17 residues.

This clone came up a few times. This chain connects TRBV18 to TRBJ1-1; 12 bases map to TRBD1. The CDR3 totals 15 residues. J gave up 5 bases and V 6 bases, and 7 bases lay outside the gene matches. Germline CDR1 and CDR2: KGHSH and LQKENI. The CDR3 here is CASSTGQGALTEAFF. The CDR3 coding sequence is TGTGCCAGCTCCACGGGACAGGGGGCGCTGACTGAAGCTTTCTTT.

A few counts support this clone. This rearrangement joins TRBV29-1 to TRBJ2-1, with 10 bases identical to TRBD2. V lost 4 bases to trimming and J lost 4 bases; unmatched junction nucleotides: 10. The CDR3 extends over 16 amino acids. CDR1 and CDR2 (germline): SQVTM, ANQGSEA. The CDR3 loop reads CSVVGIAGGGYNEQFF. In nucleotides, the CDR3 is TGCAGCGTTGTGGGGATAGCGGGAGGAGGATACAATGAGCAGTTCTTC.

This clone was observed a handful of times. The chain links TRBV5-8 to TRBJ2-7, with 7 bases matching TRBD1. The CDR3 extends over 13 amino acids. V lost 4 bases, J lost 3 bases, and 4 bases stayed unmatched. Germline CDR1 is SGHTS and CDR2 is YDEGEE. In DNA, the CDR3 is TGTGCCAGCAGCATCCGGGACAGCTACGAGCAGTACTTC. Encoded protein: CASSIRDSYEQYF.

Concerning this clone: Compared with germline, one end of the junction differs, possibly owing to a read error. The chain has TRBV20-1 and TRBJ1-1; D is perhaps TRBD1 (5 bases). There are 11 residues in the CDR3. Per germline, CDR1 DFQATT and CDR2 SNEGSKA (reference sequence). The CDR3 DNA is TGCAGTGCTAGAGATGGGGCCAGGCTGGAATTT. Translating it yields CSARDGARLEF.

This clone was counted between two and nine times. This sequence joins TRBV7-9 and TRBJ2-7, with D perhaps matching TRBD1 (6 bases). V was cut by 8 bases and J by 3 bases, with 14 bases left in between. The CDR3 spans 13 residues. CDR1 and CDR2 (germline): SEHNR, FQNEAQ (reference sequence). The CDR3, as DNA: TGTGCCAGCCCTGAGACAGGCCGCTACGAGCAGTACTTC. Translating gives CASPETGRYEQYF.

The genes are TRBV13 and TRBJ2-3; TRBD2 might be the D (5 bases). The germline V gene encodes CDR1 PRHDT and CDR2 FYEKMQ (reference sequence). The V and J ends lost 5 bases and 0 bases respectively, with 18 bases between them. The CDR3 length is 17 residues. The CDR3, as DNA: TGTGCCAGCAGCCAATCACGGGCGGGCGTTAGCACAGATACGCAGTATTTT. Translation: CASSQSRAGVSTDTQYF.

V is TRBV4-3 and J is TRBJ2-3, with D tentatively TRBD1 (5 bases). V dropped 1 base and J dropped 4 bases, with 12 bases sitting between them. Germline CDR1 LGHNA, CDR2 YSLEER. The CDR3 totals 15 residues. Here the CDR3 reads CASSQGAGWADTQYF. Written as DNA, the CDR3 is TGCGCCAGCAGCCAAGGCGCAGGGTGGGCAGATACGCAGTATTTT.

The V and J genes are TRBV5-6 and TRBJ1-5, with D tentatively TRBD1 (6 bases). The ends were cut back, 4 bases at V and 4 bases at J, with 15 bases in the middle. Germline V gene data show CDR1 as SGHDT and CDR2 as YYEEEE. The CDR3 sequence is 15 residues long. This CDR3 reads CASSQTAQGNQPQHF. CDR3 DNA: TGTGCCAGCAGCCAGACGGCACAGGGAAATCAGCCCCAGCATTTT.

The chain combines TRBV30 with TRBJ2-7, with TRBD2 matching over 13 bases. CDR1 and CDR2 from the germline V gene are GTSNPN and SVGIG (reference sequence). J was trimmed by 4 bases and V by 2 bases; bases with no gene match: 5. The CDR3 runs to 15 residues. The chain's CDR3 is CAWSTSGGAEYEQYF. The CDR3 bases are TGTGCCTGGAGTACTAGCGGGGGGGCCGAATACGAGCAGTACTTC. Looking up the rest from reference TRBV30 and TRBJ2-7 gives the full variable domain: SQTIHQWPATLVQPVGSPLSLECTVEGTSNPNLYWYRQAAGRGLQLLFYSVGIGQISSEVPQNLSASRPQDRQFILSSKKLLLSDSGFYLCAWSTSGGAEYEQYFGPGTRLTVT.

This clone has more than one count but fewer than ten. The rearrangement links TRBV30 to TRBJ1-2; TRBD1 matches at 9 bases. CDR1 and CDR2 from the germline V gene are GTSNPN and SVGIG (reference sequence). This CDR3 has 14 residues. V lost 3 bases to trimming and J lost 7 bases; unmatched junction nucleotides: 9. The CDR3 sequence: CAWRNRGPWGGYTF. As DNA, the CDR3 is TGTGCCTGGAGGAACAGGGGGCCTTGGGGTGGCTACACCTTC.

The chain recombines TRBV7-9 with TRBJ1-5; possible D gene TRBD1, 6 bases. Germline V gene data show CDR1 as SEHNR and CDR2 as FQNEAQ (reference sequence). V dropped 2 bases and J dropped 9 bases, with 8 bases sitting between them. The CDR3 spans 12 residues. The CDR3 sequence: CASSLKGGPQHF. As DNA, the CDR3 is TGTGCCAGCAGCTTAAAAGGGGGGCCCCAGCATTTT.

The chain combines TRBV16 with TRBJ2-7; D not resolved. The germline gives CDR1 KGHSY, CDR2 FQNENV. This CDR3 has 13 residues. Trimming left V 0 bases short and J 4 bases short, with 7 bases between. DNA of the CDR3: TGTGCCAGCAGCCAATCTAACAGATACGAGCAGTACTTC. Residues: CASSQSNRYEQYF. The whole variable domain, remainder taken from reference TRBV16 and TRBJ2-7, is GEEVAQTPKHLVRGEGQKAKLYCAPIKGHSYVFWYQQVLKNEFKFLISFQNENVFDETGMPKERFSAKCLPNSPCSLEIQATKLEDSAVYFCASSQSNRYEQYFGPGTRLTVT.

The chain uses TRBV5-1 and TRBJ2-6, with 8 bases aligning to TRBD2. Looked up from germline, CDR1 is SGHRS and CDR2 is YFSETQ. The V and J ends lost 3 bases and 0 bases, in that order; junction bases with no gene match: 8. The length of the CDR3 is 18 residues. The CDR3 protein is CASSSRAGLDSGANVLTF. CDR3 nucleotide sequence: TGCGCCAGCAGCTCCAGAGCGGGACTAGACTCTGGGGCCAACGTCCTGACTTTC.

The chain combines TRBV7-2 with TRBJ2-5; 10 bases fit TRBD2. CDR1 and CDR2 (germline): SGHTA, FQGNSA. This CDR3 has 15 residues. J lost 4 bases, V lost 3 bases, and 5 bases had no gene match. CDR3 nucleotide sequence: TGTGCCAGCAGCTTCCAGCGGGGGGGCGGAGAGACCCAGTACTTC. Amino acid sequence: CASSFQRGGGETQYF.

The genes are TRBV28 and TRBJ2-3; 7 bases are shared with TRBD2. This CDR3 has 16 amino acids. The J segment lost 4 bases and the V segment lost 4 bases, leaving 11 bases of the junction unmatched. Germline V CDR1 and CDR2: MDHEN, SYDVKM. Written as DNA, the CDR3 is TGTGCCAGCAGTTATAGTCAGGGAGGGATGGCAGATACGCAGTATTTT. Protein sequence: CASSYSQGGMADTQYF. Drawing the rest from reference TRBV28 and TRBJ2-3, the complete variable domain is DVKVTQSSRYLVKRTGEKVFLECVQDMDHENMFWYRQDPGLGLRLIYFSYDVKMKEKGDIPEGYSVSREKKERFSLILESASTNQTSMYLCASSYSQGGMADTQYFGPGTRLTVL.

The sample holds a few counts of this clone. The chain carries TRBV27 and TRBJ1-5, with D perhaps matching TRBD1 (5 bases). The germline V gene encodes CDR1 MNHEY and CDR2 SMNVEV (reference sequence). V was clipped by 8 bases and J by 5 bases, with 16 bases between them. The CDR3 covers 14 residues. In DNA form, the CDR3 reads TGTGCCAGCCCATGGCGGGACGCTTATCAGCCCCAGCATTTT. It encodes CASPWRDAYQPQHF.

The genes are TRBV4-2 and TRBJ1-2, with D possibly being TRBD1 (5 bases). Germline CDR1 and CDR2: LGHNA and YNFKEQ. Trimming removed 0 bases at V and 8 bases at J, with 13 bases between. The length of the CDR3 is 14 residues. The CDR3 nucleotides are TGTGCCAGCAGCCAAGATCCAAGGGGTAGGGGCTACACCTTC. It yields the protein CASSQDPRGRGYTF.